Listed below are T cell receptor beta chains from one sample, sequenced in a study of OX40 agonist ivuxolimab in advanced cancers. Measured with immunoSEQ multiplex PCR; TCRdb has only the in-frame clones, and not every one. The table includes around 90,000 clones, roughly 87% detected once. The sequencing used CD4+ or CD8+ T cells sorted from blood, collected in a trial of the OX40 agonist ivuxolimab. The receptors were gathered from an adult with an advanced solid tumor such as melanoma, head and neck, liver or kidney cancer. Both conserved end residues are part of each CDR3. A D gene is named only where the DNA matches it firmly. Not all rows give a size; the values are once, few, many and, for expanded clones, a class.

J gene: TRBJ1-2; clone size: .; V gene: TRBV6-1; D gene: .; CDR3 protein: CASSEGRIQGLGGYTF; CDR3 DNA: TGTGCCAGCAGTGAAGGACGCATACAGGGTTTAGGGGGCTACACCTTC
J gene: TRBJ1-5; clone size: .; V gene: TRBV9; D gene: .; CDR3 protein: CASSVDASHRDNSNQPQHF; CDR3 DNA: TGTGCCAGCAGCGTTGATGCGTCACACAGGGATAATAGCAATCAGCCCCAGCATTTT
J gene: TRBJ1-2; clone size: .; V gene: TRBV14; D gene: TRBD1; CDR3 protein: CASSPLGIQGNYGYTF; CDR3 DNA: TGTGCCAGCAGCCCGCTTGGGATACAGGGGAACTATGGCTACACCTTC
J gene: TRBJ1-5; clone size: few; V gene: TRBV19; D gene: .; CDR3 protein: CASRTNEDYQPQHF; CDR3 DNA: TGTGCCAGTAGGACCAACGAGGACTATCAGCCCCAGCATTTT
J gene: TRBJ2-5; clone size: .; V gene: TRBV14; D gene: .; CDR3 protein: CASSRATETQYF; CDR3 DNA: TGTGCCAGCAGCCGAGCGACAGAGACCCAGTACTTC
J gene: TRBJ1-2; clone size: few; V gene: TRBV19; D gene: .; CDR3 protein: CASSVRGHGYTF; CDR3 DNA: TGTGCCAGTAGTGTCAGGGGCCATGGCTACACCTTC
J gene: TRBJ1-4; clone size: .; V gene: TRBV6-5; D gene: .; CDR3 protein: CASRRTGPTNEKLFF; CDR3 DNA: TGTGCCAGCAGGCGTACAGGGCCAACTAATGAAAAACTGTTTTTT
J gene: TRBJ2-3; clone size: .; V gene: TRBV4-1; D gene: .; CDR3 protein: CASSQVSGGVRTDTQYF; CDR3 DNA: TGCGCCAGCAGCCAAGTCAGCGGTGGGGTACGTACAGATACGCAGTATTTT
J gene: TRBJ1-2; clone size: .; V gene: TRBV27; D gene: .; CDR3 protein: CASSLRGRRDDYGYTF; CDR3 DNA: TGTGCCAGCAGTTTACGGGGTAGGAGGGATGACTATGGCTACACCTTC
J gene: TRBJ1-5; clone size: once; V gene: TRBV18; D gene: .; CDR3 protein: CASSPEYSNQPQHF; CDR3 DNA: TGTGCCAGCTCACCAGAATATAGCAATCAGCCCCAGCATTTT
J gene: TRBJ2-7; clone size: .; V gene: TRBV25-1; D gene: TRBD1; CDR3 protein: CASSETGDSYEQYF; CDR3 DNA: TGTGCCAGCAGTGAAACAGGGGACTCCTACGAGCAGTACTTC
J gene: TRBJ2-5; clone size: .; V gene: TRBV30; D gene: .; CDR3 protein: CAWSQQESRGETQYF; CDR3 DNA: TGTGCCTGGAGCCAACAGGAGTCCCGCGGTGAGACCCAGTACTTC
J gene: TRBJ2-3; clone size: .; V gene: TRBV5-4; D gene: .; CDR3 protein: CASSFGLGAKDTQYF; CDR3 DNA: TGTGCCAGCAGCTTCGGGCTAGGAGCAAAAGATACGCAGTATTTT
J gene: TRBJ1-1; clone size: few; V gene: TRBV6-4; D gene: .; CDR3 protein: CASSDTVHAEAFF; CDR3 DNA: TGTGCCAGCAGTGATACGGTACACGCTGAAGCTTTCTTT
J gene: TRBJ2-7; clone size: .; V gene: TRBV5-6; D gene: TRBD1; CDR3 protein: CASSPARGQGAREQYF; CDR3 DNA: TGTGCCAGCAGCCCTGCCCGGGGACAGGGGGCGCGCGAGCAGTACTTC
J gene: TRBJ2-7; clone size: .; V gene: TRBV18; D gene: TRBD1; CDR3 protein: CASSLDREEQYF; CDR3 DNA: TGTGCCAGCTCACTCGACAGGGAAGAGCAGTACTTC
J gene: TRBJ2-5; clone size: few; V gene: TRBV11-3; D gene: TRBD2; CDR3 protein: CASSLGRLAGAPQETQYF; CDR3 DNA: TGTGCCAGCAGCTTAGGGCGGCTAGCGGGTGCCCCCCAAGAGACCCAGTACTTC
J gene: TRBJ1-3; clone size: .; V gene: TRBV9; D gene: .; CDR3 protein: CASSVEGVGNTIYF; CDR3 DNA: TGTGCCAGCAGCGTAGAAGGGGTAGGAAACACCATATATTTT
J gene: TRBJ2-1; clone size: .; V gene: TRBV18; D gene: .; CDR3 protein: CASSPRLDNEQFF; CDR3 DNA: TGTGCCAGCTCACCACGCCTCGACAATGAGCAGTTCTTC
J gene: TRBJ2-7; clone size: .; V gene: TRBV4-1; D gene: TRBD2; CDR3 protein: CASSQPRRGGYEQYF; CDR3 DNA: TGCGCCAGCAGCCAACCTAGGCGGGGGGGGTACGAGCAGTACTTC
J gene: TRBJ2-5; clone size: once; V gene: TRBV14; D gene: TRBD1; CDR3 protein: CASSRWTGMKETQYF; CDR3 DNA: TGTGCCAGCAGCCGTTGGACAGGGATGAAAGAGACCCAGTACTTC
J gene: TRBJ2-3; clone size: .; V gene: TRBV4-1; D gene: .; CDR3 protein: CASSQPDGTDTQYF; CDR3 DNA: TGCGCCAGCAGCCAACCGGACGGGACAGATACGCAGTATTTT
J gene: TRBJ2-1; clone size: .; V gene: TRBV21-1; D gene: .; CDR3 protein: CASSKGQGSDEQFF; CDR3 DNA: TGTGCCAGCAGCAAGGGACAGGGTAGTGATGAGCAGTTCTTC